Presented here are 20 T cell receptor beta chains from one specimen sequenced in a study of blood T cell repertoires in COVID-19. Generated by immunoSEQ multiplex PCR, the TCRdb table keeps only in-frame clones and is missing some. The sample lists roughly 250,000 clones, 80% to 85% occurring once. Sample: peripheral blood. These receptors were taken from a woman aged 55-69 years with active or convalescent COVID-19.

In its sample, this clone was seen once. The J gene is TRBJ2-1, the V gene TRBV27; 10 nucleotides align to TRBD2. The CDR3 consists of 15 residues. Trimming cost V 7 bases and J 2 bases; bases outside gene matches: 5. Germline assignment: CDR1 MNHEY and CDR2 SMNVEV (reference sequence). CDR3 sequence (DNA): TGTGCCAGCAAAGGACTAGCGGCCACCTACAATGAGCAGTTCTTC. It is translated as CASKGLAATYNEQFF.

CDR3 residues: CASSLLGLVEKLFF. CDR3 DNA sequence: TGTGCCAGCAGCTTGTTGGGGCTGGTTGAAAAACTGTTTTTT. V usage is TRBV5-8 and J usage is TRBJ1-4, with D possibly being TRBD1 (5 bases). The CDR3 runs 14 residues. Trimming shortened V by 1 base and J by 7 bases, and 11 bases separated the two germline ends. CDR1 and CDR2 from the germline V gene are SGHTS and YDEGEE. The full variable domain, with the rest looked up from reference TRBV5-8 and TRBJ1-4, is EAGVTQSPTHLIKTRGQQATLRCSPISGHTSVYWYQQALGLGLQFLLWYDEGEERNRGNFPPRFSGRQFPNYSSELNVNALELEDSALYLCASSLLGLVEKLFFGSGTQLSVL.

This chain links TRBV18 with TRBJ1-1; possibly TRBD1 for D (5 bases). This CDR3 spans 14 amino acids. The V and J ends lost 3 bases and 4 bases respectively, with 12 bases between them. From germline, CDR1 is KGHSH and CDR2 LQKENI. In DNA form, the CDR3 reads TGTGCCAGCTCACCCGGGGGTGGCGGCACTGAAGCTTTCTTT. This sequence encodes CASSPGGGGTEAFF.

The chain uses TRBV10-3 and TRBJ1-1; tentatively, D is TRBD1 (5 bases). CDR1 is ENHRY, CDR2 SYGVKD, per germline. Trimming left V 4 bases short and J 8 bases short, with 14 bases between. The CDR3 runs to 13 residues. The CDR3 nucleotides read TGTGCCATCAGTGGGTCGACAGCAAAAGAAGCTTTCTTT. This encodes CAISGSTAKEAFF.

The chain joins TRBV5-1 to TRBJ1-2; maybe TRBD1 (5 bases). Trimming stripped 4 bases from V and 5 bases from J, with 9 bases between. CDR1 and CDR2 (germline): SGHRS, YFSETQ. The CDR3 is 12 residues long. DNA for the CDR3: TGCGCCAGCAGCGGACAAACTTATGGCTACACCTTC. This encodes CASSGQTYGYTF.

The V and J genes are TRBV7-3 and TRBJ2-3; 8 bases are shared with TRBD1. Trimming at V came to 4 bases and at J to 3 bases, leaving 6 bases not matched to a gene. CDR1 SGHTA and CDR2 FQGTGA come from the germline V gene. The CDR3 sequence is 15 residues long. Written as DNA, the CDR3 is TGTGCCAGCAGCTCGACAGGGGTGGAGACAGATACGCAGTATTTT. It is translated as CASSSTGVETDTQYF.

This chain joins TRBV4-1 and TRBJ1-3; D possibly corresponds to TRBD1 (6 bases). The germline V gene encodes CDR1 MGHRA and CDR2 YSYEKL. Trimming pared 1 base from V and 4 bases from J, leaving 8 bases between. CDR3 length: 14 residues. CDR3 in amino acids: CASSQGGQGNTIYF. DNA for the CDR3: TGCGCCAGCAGCCAAGGGGGGCAAGGAAACACCATATATTTT.

This clone showed up just a few times. The chain combines TRBV4-3 with TRBJ2-7; 12 bases match TRBD2. CDR3 length equals 14 residues. Germline loops: CDR1 LGHNA, CDR2 YSLEER. J was trimmed by 7 bases and V by 4 bases; bases with no gene match: 5. The CDR3: CASSPTLAGGEQYF. The CDR3 DNA follows: TGCGCCAGCAGCCCCACACTAGCGGGGGGTGAGCAGTACTTC.

The chain joins TRBV19 to TRBJ1-4; D is possibly TRBD1 (5 bases). Trimming took off 4 bases at V and 8 bases at J, with 14 bases between the two ends. CDR1 LNHDA and CDR2 SQIVND come from the germline V gene (reference sequence). This CDR3 is 14 amino acids long. CDR3 region: CASSTQGISEKLFF. In nucleotides, the CDR3 is TGTGCCAGTAGTACGCAGGGAATATCAGAAAAACTGTTTTTT. Full variable domain (missing parts from reference TRBV19 and TRBJ1-4): DGGITQSPKYLFRKEGQNVTLSCEQNLNHDAMYWYRQDPGQGLRLIYYSQIVNDFQKGDIAEGYSVSREKKESFPLTVTSAQKNPTAFYLCASSTQGISEKLFFGSGTQLSVL.

The chain carries TRBV6-1 and TRBJ1-4; 10 positions agree with TRBD1. V lost 1 base to trimming and J lost 8 bases; unmatched junction nucleotides: 13. Germline CDR1 and CDR2: MNHNS and SASEGT. The length of the CDR3 is 18 residues. CDR3: CASSEDATGTGAREKLFF. CDR3 nucleotides: TGTGCCAGCAGTGAAGATGCCACCGGGACAGGGGCCCGGGAAAAACTGTTTTTT.

The chain carries TRBV7-9 and TRBJ2-3; TRBD2 is a possible D gene (6 bases). The CDR3 has 16 residues. Trimming shortened V by 5 bases and J by 2 bases, and 17 bases separated the two germline ends. Germline CDR1 and CDR2: SEHNR and FQNEAQ (reference sequence). The CDR3 here is CASSILRDSSTDTQYF. The CDR3 region has the DNA TGTGCCAGCAGCATCCTCCGGGACTCCTCCACAGATACGCAGTATTTT.

The chain couples TRBV5-8 to TRBJ1-1; 8 bases are shared with TRBD1. V was clipped by 4 bases and J by 3 bases; unmatched bases: 5. Germline CDR1 reads SGHTS; CDR2 reads YDEGEE. The CDR3 is made up of 14 amino acids. The CDR3 nucleotides are TGTGCCAGCAGCCCCCTACAGGGGGACACTGAAGCTTTCTTT. This sequence encodes CASSPLQGDTEAFF.

This chain joins TRBV27 and TRBJ2-7; a weak D match, TRBD1 (5 bases). The germline V and J ends were trimmed by 2 bases and 7 bases, with 15 bases remaining between them. There are 14 residues in the CDR3. Germline V lookup: CDR1 MNHEY, CDR2 SMNVEV (reference sequence). The DNA for the CDR3 is TGTGCCAGCAGTTTAGCCACAGGTCTAGGGGAGCAGTACTTC. Protein sequence: CASSLATGLGEQYF.

This clone showed up just a few times. The chain carries TRBV6-2 or TRBV6-3 and TRBJ1-2; TRBD1 matches 12 bases. V trimming: 5 bases; J trimming: 4 bases; junction bases outside the gene matches: 11. The CDR3 spans 17 residues. CDR1 is MNHEY and CDR2 is SVGEGT in the germline V gene. The CDR3 is CASSKRDRGRIGYGYTF. As DNA, the CDR3 is TGTGCCAGCAGTAAGCGGGACAGGGGGCGTATCGGCTATGGCTACACCTTC.

V gene TRBV15 combines with J gene TRBJ2-7; D perhaps matches TRBD1 (6 bases). This CDR3 has 14 amino acids. Germline V CDR1 and CDR2: LNHNV, YYDKDF (reference sequence). Deletions cut 0 bases from V and 5 bases from J, with 11 bases between. Here the CDR3 DNA reads TGTGCCACCAGCAGAGACAGGGGCCCCGACGAGCAGTACTTC. Translation: CATSRDRGPDEQYF. The whole variable domain, remainder taken from reference TRBV15 and TRBJ2-7, is DAMVIQNPRYQVTQFGKPVTLSCSQTLNHNVMYWYQQKSSQAPKLLFHYYDKDFNNEADTPDNFQSRRPNTSFCFLDIRSPGLGDTAMYLCATSRDRGPDEQYFGPGTRLTVT.

V gene TRBV7-9 combines with J gene TRBJ2-7, with D tentatively TRBD2 (7 bases). Trimming shortened V by 1 base and J by 2 bases, and 12 bases separated the two germline ends. Germline CDR1 SEHNR, CDR2 FQNEAQ (reference sequence). The CDR3 length is 15 residues. Written as DNA, the CDR3 is TGTGCCAGCAGCTTAGTGGAGGGGGGGCCCTACGAGCAGTACTTC. Translation gives CASSLVEGGPYEQYF.

A few counts support this clone. The chain recombines TRBV12-3 or TRBV12-4 with TRBJ1-5, with 7 nucleotides matching TRBD1. This CDR3 contains 12 residues. V was pared by 6 bases and J by 7 bases, with 3 bases of the junction left unmatched. This CDR3 is CASRGRGQPQHF. CDR3 in DNA: TGTGCCAGCAGGGGCAGGGGGCAGCCCCAGCATTTT.

The rearrangement joins TRBV18 to TRBJ2-7; the D is unclear. V lost 3 bases and J 2 bases, leaving 11 bases between the germline ends. Germline loops: CDR1 KGHSH, CDR2 LQKENI. CDR3 length: 14 residues. The CDR3 nucleotides read TGTGCCAGCTCACCTATGGCGCGGACCTACGAGCAGTACTTC. Amino acid sequence: CASSPMARTYEQYF.

A single count supports this clone. The rearrangement joins TRBV27 to TRBJ2-3, with 10 bases identical to TRBD2. Germline CDR1 reads MNHEY; CDR2 reads SMNVEV (reference sequence). The CDR3 totals 17 residues. J was trimmed by 1 base and V by 5 bases; bases with no gene match: 9. This CDR3 reads CASSPFFTSGGTDTQYF. The DNA for the CDR3 is TGTGCCAGCAGTCCTTTTTTTACTAGCGGGGGCACAGATACGCAGTATTTT.

The CDR3, as DNA: TGTGCCAGCAGCTTAGCGGGACAGGGGGCGTATAATTCACCCCTCCACTTT. Its translation: CASSLAGQGAYNSPLHF. This chain joins TRBV7-2 and TRBJ1-6, with TRBD1 identical over 12 bases. The CDR3 is 17 residues long. The V and J ends lost 0 bases and 4 bases, in that order; junction bases with no gene match: 1. Germline CDR1 SGHTA, CDR2 FQGNSA.